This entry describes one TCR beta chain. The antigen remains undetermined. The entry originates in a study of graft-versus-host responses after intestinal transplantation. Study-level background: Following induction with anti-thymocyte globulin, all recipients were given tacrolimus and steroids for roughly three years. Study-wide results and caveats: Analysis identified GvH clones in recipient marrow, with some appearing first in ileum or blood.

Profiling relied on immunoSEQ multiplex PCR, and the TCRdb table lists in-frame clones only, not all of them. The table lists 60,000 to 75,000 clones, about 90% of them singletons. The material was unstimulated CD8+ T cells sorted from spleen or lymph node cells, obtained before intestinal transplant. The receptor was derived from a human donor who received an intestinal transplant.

The CDR3 sequence: CASAGQPNNYGYTF. CDR3 DNA sequence: TGCGCCAGCGCGGGACAGCCGAATAACTATGGCTACACCTTC. The rearrangement joins TRBV5-1 to TRBJ1-2, with TRBD1 identical over 7 bases. The CDR3 has 14 residues. Trimming at V came to 7 bases and at J to 1 base, leaving 7 bases not matched to a gene. The germline gives CDR1 SGHRS, CDR2 YFSETQ.